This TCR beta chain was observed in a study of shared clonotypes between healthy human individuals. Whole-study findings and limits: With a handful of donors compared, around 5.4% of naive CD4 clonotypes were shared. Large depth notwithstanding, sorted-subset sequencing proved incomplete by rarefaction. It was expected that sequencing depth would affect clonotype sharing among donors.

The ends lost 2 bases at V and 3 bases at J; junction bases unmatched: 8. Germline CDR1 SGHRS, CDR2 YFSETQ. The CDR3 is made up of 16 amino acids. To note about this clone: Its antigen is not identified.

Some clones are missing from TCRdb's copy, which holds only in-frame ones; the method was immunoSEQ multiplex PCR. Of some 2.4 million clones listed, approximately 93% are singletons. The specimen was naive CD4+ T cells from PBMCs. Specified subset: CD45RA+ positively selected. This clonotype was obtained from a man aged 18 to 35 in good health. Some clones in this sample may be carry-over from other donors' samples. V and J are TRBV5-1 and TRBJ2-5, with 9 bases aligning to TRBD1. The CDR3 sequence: CASSLTGQGLEETQYF. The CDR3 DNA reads TGCGCCAGCAGCTTAACGGGACAGGGCCTAGAAGAGACCCAGTACTTC.